This TCR beta chain was retrieved from a study of OX40 agonist ivuxolimab in advanced cancers. Some clones are missing from TCRdb's copy, which holds only in-frame ones; the method was immunoSEQ multiplex PCR. Among more than 70,000 clones, 70% to 90% were seen once, and the ten largest hold 10%. Whole-study results and caveats: Relative to CD4+ cells, CD8+ T cells on average had more expanded clones. Low normalized T-cell clonal expansion was additionally recorded for some nonresponders. There was clonal expansion of CD4+ and CD8+ blood T cells by week 6 at 0.1 to 3.0 mg/kg.

This clone has just one count. The antigen is not known. Compared with germline, one end of the junction differs, possibly owing to a read error. Sequencing used CD4+ or CD8+ T cells sorted from blood, obtained in a trial of the OX40 agonist ivuxolimab. The origin of this receptor is an adult with an advanced solid tumor such as melanoma, head and neck, liver or kidney cancer.

CDR3 amino acids: CASSGLAGAQGTQYF. The CDR3 DNA sequence: TGTGCCAGCAGCGGGCTAGCGGGGGCCCAAGGGACCCAGTACTTC. J is TRBJ2-5 and V is TRBV7-9, with 10 nucleotides matching TRBD2. In germline, CDR1 is SEHNR, CDR2 FQNEAQ (reference sequence). The CDR3 length is 15 residues.